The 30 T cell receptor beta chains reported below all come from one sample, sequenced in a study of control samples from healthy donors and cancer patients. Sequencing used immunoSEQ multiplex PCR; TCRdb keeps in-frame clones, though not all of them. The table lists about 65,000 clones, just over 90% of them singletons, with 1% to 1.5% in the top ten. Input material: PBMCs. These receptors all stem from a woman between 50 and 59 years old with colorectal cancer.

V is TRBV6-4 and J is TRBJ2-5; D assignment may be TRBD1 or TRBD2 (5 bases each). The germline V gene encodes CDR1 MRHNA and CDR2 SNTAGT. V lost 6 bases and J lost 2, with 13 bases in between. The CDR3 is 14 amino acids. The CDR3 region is CASREMGEQETQYF. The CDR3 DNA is TGTGCCAGCAGAGAAATGGGGGAGCAAGAGACCCAGTACTTC.

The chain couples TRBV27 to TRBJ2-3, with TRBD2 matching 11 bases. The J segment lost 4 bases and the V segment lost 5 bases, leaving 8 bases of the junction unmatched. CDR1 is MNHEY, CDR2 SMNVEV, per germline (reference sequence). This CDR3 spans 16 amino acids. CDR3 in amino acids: CASSPIAGGRPDTQYF. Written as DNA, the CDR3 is TGTGCCAGCAGTCCAATAGCGGGAGGGCGCCCAGATACGCAGTATTTT.

CDR3 residues: CASSFSLQGGQHF. As DNA, the CDR3 is TGTGCCAGCAGCTTTTCACTGCAGGGAGGCCAGCATTTT. This chain links TRBV5-5 with TRBJ1-5, with D perhaps TRBD1 (5 bases). This CDR3 is built from 13 residues. The V gene's germline CDR1 is SGHKS and CDR2 YYEKEE (reference sequence). With 2 bases removed from V and 12 bases from J, the gap between germline ends came to 15 bases.

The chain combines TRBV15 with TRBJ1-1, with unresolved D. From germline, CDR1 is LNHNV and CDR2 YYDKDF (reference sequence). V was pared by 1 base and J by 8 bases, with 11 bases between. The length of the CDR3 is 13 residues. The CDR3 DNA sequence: TGTGCCACCAGCAGAGCAGGCAGTTCAGAAGCTTTCTTT. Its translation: CATSRAGSSEAFF.

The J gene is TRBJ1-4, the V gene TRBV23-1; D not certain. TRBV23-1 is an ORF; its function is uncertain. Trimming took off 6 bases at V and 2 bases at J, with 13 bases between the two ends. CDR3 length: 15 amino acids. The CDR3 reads CASSSELRTNEKLFF. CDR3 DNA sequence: TGCGCCAGCAGCTCCGAACTGCGGACTAATGAAAAACTGTTTTTT.

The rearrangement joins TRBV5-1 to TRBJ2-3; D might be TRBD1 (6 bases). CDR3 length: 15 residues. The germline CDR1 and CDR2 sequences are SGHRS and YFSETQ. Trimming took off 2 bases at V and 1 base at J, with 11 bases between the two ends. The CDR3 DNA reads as TGCGCCAGCAGCTTCGTTGGACAGCGCACAGATACGCAGTATTTT. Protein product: CASSFVGQRTDTQYF.

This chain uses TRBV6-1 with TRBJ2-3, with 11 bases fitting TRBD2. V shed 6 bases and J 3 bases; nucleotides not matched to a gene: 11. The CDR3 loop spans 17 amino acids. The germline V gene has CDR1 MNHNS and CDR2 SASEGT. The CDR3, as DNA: TGTGCCAGCAGAGAACAGCTAGCGGGAGGTTTAACAGATACGCAGTATTTT. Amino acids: CASREQLAGGLTDTQYF.

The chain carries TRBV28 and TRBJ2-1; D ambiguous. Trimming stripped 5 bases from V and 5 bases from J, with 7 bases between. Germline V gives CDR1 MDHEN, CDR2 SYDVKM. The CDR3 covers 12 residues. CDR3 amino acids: CASSPINNEQFF. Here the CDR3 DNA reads TGTGCCAGCAGTCCAATAAACAATGAGCAGTTCTTC.

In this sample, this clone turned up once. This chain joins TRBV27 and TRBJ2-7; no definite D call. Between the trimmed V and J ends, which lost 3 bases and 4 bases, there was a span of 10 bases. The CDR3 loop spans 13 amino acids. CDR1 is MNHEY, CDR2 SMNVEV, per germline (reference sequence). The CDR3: CASSFIRVYEQYF. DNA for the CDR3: TGTGCCAGCAGTTTTATCCGGGTTTACGAGCAGTACTTC.

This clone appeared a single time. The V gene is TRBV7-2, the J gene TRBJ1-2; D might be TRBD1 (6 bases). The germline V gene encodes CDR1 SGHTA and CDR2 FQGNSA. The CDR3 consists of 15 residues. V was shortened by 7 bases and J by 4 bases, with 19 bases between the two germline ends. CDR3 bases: TGTGCCAGCAAGCCCACCCTACAGGGCACCTATGGCTACACCTTC. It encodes CASKPTLQGTYGYTF.

CDR3 amino acids: CASSFVGNEQFF. The CDR3 nucleotides are TGTGCCAGCAGTTTTGTGGGCAATGAGCAGTTCTTC. This chain joins TRBV28 and TRBJ2-1; D uncertain. The CDR3 runs to 12 residues. Germline lookup yields CDR1 MDHEN and CDR2 SYDVKM. V was trimmed by 3 bases and J by 6 bases, leaving 6 bases between them.

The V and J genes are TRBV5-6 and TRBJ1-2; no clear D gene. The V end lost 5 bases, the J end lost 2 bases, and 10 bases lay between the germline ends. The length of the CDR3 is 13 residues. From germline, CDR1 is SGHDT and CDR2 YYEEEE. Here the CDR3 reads CASSQQANYGYTF. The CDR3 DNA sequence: TGTGCCAGCAGTCAGCAGGCCAACTATGGCTACACCTTC.

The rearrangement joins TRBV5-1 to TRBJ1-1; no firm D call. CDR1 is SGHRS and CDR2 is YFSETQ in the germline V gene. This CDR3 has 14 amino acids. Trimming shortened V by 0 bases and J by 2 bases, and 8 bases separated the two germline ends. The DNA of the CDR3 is TGCGCCAGCAGCTTGGCCGGGAGAAACACTGAAGCTTTCTTT. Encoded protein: CASSLAGRNTEAFF. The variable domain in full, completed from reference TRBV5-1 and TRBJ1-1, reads KAGVTQTPRYLIKTRGQQVTLSCSPISGHRSVSWYQQTPGQGLQFLFEYFSETQRNKGNFPGRFSGRQFSNSRSEMNVSTLELGDSALYLCASSLAGRNTEAFFGQGTRLTVV.

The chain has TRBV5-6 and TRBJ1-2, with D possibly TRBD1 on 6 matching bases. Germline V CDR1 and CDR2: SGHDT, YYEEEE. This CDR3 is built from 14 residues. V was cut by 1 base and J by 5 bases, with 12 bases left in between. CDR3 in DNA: TGTGCCAGCAGCTTGTCTGACAGGATTTATGGCTACACCTTC. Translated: CASSLSDRIYGYTF.

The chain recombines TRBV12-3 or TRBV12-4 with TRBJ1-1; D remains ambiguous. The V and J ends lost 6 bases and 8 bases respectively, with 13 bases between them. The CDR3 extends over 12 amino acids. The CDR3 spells CASSKREGEAFF. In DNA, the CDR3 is TGTGCCAGCAGCAAGCGGGAGGGCGAAGCTTTCTTT.

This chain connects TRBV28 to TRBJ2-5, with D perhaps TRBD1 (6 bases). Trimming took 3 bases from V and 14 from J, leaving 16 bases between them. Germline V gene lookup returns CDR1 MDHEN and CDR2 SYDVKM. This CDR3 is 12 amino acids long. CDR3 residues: CASSFRDRQNYF. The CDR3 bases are TGTGCCAGCAGTTTCCGAGACAGGCAAAATTACTTC.

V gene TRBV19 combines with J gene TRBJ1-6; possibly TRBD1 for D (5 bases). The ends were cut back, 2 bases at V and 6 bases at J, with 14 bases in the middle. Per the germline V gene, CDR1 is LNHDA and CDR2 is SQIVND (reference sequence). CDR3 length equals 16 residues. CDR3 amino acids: CASSIRDLGLNSPLHF. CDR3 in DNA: TGTGCCAGTAGTATACGGGACCTTGGACTTAATTCACCCCTCCACTTT. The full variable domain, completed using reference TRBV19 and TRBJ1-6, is DGGITQSPKYLFRKEGQNVTLSCEQNLNHDAMYWYRQDPGQGLRLIYYSQIVNDFQKGDIAEGYSVSREKKESFPLTVTSAQKNPTAFYLCASSIRDLGLNSPLHFGNGTRLTVT.

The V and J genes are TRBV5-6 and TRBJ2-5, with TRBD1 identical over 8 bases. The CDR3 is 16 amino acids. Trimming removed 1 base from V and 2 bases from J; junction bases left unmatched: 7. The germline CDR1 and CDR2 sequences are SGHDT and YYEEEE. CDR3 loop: CASSLYPGGVQETQYF. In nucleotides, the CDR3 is TGTGCCAGCAGCTTGTACCCAGGGGGCGTACAAGAGACCCAGTACTTC.

This CDR3 reads CASSTTDTQYF. The CDR3 nucleotides are TGTGCCAGCAGCACCACAGATACGCAGTATTTT. This chain joins TRBV28 and TRBJ2-3; D is unresolved. CDR1 is MDHEN and CDR2 is SYDVKM in the germline V gene. V lost 6 bases and J lost 2, with 3 bases in between. CDR3 size: 11 residues.

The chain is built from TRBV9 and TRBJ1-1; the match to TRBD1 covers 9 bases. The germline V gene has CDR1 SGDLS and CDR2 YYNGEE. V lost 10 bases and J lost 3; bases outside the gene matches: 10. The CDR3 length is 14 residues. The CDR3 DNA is TGTGCCTCGAACCCGGGACAGGGCGACACTGAAGCTTTCTTT. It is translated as CASNPGQGDTEAFF.

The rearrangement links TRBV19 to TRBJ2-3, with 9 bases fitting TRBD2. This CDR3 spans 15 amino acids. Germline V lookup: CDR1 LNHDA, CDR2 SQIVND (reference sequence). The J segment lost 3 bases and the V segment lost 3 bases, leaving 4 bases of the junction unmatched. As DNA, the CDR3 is TGTGCCAGTAGTATGGCAGCGGGGGGAACAGATACGCAGTATTTT. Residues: CASSMAAGGTDTQYF.

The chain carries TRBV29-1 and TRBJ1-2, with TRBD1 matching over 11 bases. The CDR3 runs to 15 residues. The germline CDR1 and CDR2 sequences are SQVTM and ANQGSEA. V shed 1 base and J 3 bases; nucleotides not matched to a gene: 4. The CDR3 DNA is TGCAGCGTTGAAGGTGGACAGGGGGCTTACTATGGCTACACCTTC. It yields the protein CSVEGGQGAYYGYTF.

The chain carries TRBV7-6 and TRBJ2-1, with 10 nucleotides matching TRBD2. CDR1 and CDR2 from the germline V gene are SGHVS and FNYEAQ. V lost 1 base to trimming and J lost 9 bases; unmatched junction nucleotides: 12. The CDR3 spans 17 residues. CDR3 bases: TGTGCCAGCAGCTTAGGGAATCTACTAGCGGGGTATAGTGAGCAGTTCTTC. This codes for CASSLGNLLAGYSEQFF.

The DNA for the CDR3 is TGTGCCAGCAGCCAAGGCAGGGTACAGCCCCAGCATTTT. Translating gives CASSQGRVQPQHF. The chain links TRBV3-1 (or the pseudogene TRBV3-2) to TRBJ1-5; TRBD1 is a possible D gene (5 bases). Trimming shortened V by 1 base and J by 7 bases, and 8 bases separated the two germline ends. This CDR3 comprises 13 residues. Germline-derived CDR1 and CDR2 are LGHDT and YNNKEL (reference sequence).

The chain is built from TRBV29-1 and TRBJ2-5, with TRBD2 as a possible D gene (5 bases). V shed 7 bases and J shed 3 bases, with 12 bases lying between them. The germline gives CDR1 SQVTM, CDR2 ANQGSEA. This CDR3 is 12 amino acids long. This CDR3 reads CSGEASKETQYF. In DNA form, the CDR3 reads TGCAGCGGTGAGGCTAGCAAAGAGACCCAGTACTTC.

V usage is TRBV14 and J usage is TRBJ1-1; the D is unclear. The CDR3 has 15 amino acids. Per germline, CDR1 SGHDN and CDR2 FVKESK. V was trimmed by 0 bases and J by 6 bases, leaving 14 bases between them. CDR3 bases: TGTGCCAGCAGCCAAGATGGGCGGTGGGCAGCTGAAGCTTTCTTT. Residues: CASSQDGRWAAEAFF. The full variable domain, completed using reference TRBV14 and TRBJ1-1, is EAGVTQFPSHSVIEKGQTVTLRCDPISGHDNLYWYRRVMGKEIKFLLHFVKESKQDESGMPNNRFLAERTGGTYSTLKVQPAELEDSGVYFCASSQDGRWAAEAFFGQGTRLTVV.

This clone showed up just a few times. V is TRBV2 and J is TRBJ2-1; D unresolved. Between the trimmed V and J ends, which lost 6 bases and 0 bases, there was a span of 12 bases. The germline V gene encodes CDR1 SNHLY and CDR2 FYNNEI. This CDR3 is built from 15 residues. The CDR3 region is CASRGSRSSYNEQFF. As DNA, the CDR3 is TGTGCCAGCAGAGGTTCTAGGAGCTCCTACAATGAGCAGTTCTTC.

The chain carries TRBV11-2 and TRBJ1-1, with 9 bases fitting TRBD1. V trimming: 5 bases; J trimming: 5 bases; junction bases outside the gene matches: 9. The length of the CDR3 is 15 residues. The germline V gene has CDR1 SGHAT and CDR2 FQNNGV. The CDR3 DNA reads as TGTGCCAGCAGCCCCCAAGGGACAGGGAGGACTGAAGCTTTCTTT. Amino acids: CASSPQGTGRTEAFF.

The CDR3 reads CASRFTGGSEAFF. In nucleotides, the CDR3 is TGTGCCAGCAGATTTACAGGGGGTAGTGAAGCTTTCTTT. The chain employs TRBV7-2 and TRBJ1-1; TRBD1 matches 8 bases. CDR1 is SGHTA and CDR2 is FQGNSA in the germline V gene. The V segment lost 6 bases and the J segment 7 bases; nucleotides outside the gene matches: 7. The CDR3 has 13 residues.

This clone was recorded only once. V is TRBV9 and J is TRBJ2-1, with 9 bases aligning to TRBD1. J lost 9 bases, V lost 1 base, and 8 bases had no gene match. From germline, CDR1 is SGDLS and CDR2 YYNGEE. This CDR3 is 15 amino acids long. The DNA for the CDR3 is TGTGCCAGCAGCGTAACACAGGGGGCGGATGGTGAGCAGTTCTTC. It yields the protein CASSVTQGADGEQFF.